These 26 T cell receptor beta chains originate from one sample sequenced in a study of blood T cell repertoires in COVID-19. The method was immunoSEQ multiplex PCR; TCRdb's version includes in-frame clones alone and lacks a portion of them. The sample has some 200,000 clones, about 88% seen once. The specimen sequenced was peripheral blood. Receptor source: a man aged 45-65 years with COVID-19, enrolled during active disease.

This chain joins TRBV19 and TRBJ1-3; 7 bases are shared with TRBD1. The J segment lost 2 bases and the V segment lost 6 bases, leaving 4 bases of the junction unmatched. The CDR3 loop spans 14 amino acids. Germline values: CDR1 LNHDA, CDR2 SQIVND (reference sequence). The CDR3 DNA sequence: TGTGCCAGTAGAGACAGGGTAGCTGGAAACACCATATATTTT. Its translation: CASRDRVAGNTIYF.

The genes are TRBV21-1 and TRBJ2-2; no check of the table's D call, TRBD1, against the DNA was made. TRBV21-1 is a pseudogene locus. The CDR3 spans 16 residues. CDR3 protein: CASSKLGQGGTGELFF. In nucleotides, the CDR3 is TGTGCCAGCAGCAAACTGGGACAGGGGGGCACCGGGGAGCTGTTTTTT.

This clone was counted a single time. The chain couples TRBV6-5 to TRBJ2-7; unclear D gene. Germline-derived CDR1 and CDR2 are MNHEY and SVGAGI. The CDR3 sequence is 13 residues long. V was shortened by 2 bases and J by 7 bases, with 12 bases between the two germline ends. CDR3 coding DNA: TGTGCCAGCAGTTACGAGAGAGGCGAAGAGCAGTACTTC. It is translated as CASSYERGEEQYF.

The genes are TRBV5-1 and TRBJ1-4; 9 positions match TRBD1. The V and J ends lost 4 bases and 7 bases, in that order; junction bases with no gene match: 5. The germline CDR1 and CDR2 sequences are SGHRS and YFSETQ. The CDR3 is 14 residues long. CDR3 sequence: CASSPDRGGEKLFF. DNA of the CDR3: TGCGCCAGCAGCCCAGACAGGGGGGGTGAAAAACTGTTTTTT. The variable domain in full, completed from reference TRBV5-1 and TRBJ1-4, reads KAGVTQTPRYLIKTRGQQVTLSCSPISGHRSVSWYQQTPGQGLQFLFEYFSETQRNKGNFPGRFSGRQFSNSRSEMNVSTLELGDSALYLCASSPDRGGEKLFFGSGTQLSVL.

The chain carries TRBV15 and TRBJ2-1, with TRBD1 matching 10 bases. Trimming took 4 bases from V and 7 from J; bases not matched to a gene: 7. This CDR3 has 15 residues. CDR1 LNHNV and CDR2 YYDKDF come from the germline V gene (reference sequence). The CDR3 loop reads CATSTGTGEGNEQFF. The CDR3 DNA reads TGTGCCACCAGCACCGGGACAGGGGAGGGGAATGAGCAGTTCTTC.

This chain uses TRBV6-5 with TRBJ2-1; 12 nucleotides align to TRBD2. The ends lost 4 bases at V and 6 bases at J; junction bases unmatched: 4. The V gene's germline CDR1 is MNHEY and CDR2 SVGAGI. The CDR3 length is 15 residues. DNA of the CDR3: TGTGCCAGCAGTTCGCTAGCGGGGGGGGGCAATGAGCAGTTCTTC. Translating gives CASSSLAGGGNEQFF.

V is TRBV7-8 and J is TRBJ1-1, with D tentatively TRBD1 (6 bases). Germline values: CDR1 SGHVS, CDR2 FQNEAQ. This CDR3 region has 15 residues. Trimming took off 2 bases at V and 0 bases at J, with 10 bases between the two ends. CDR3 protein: CASSLRQGMNTEAFF. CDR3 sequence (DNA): TGTGCCAGCAGCTTACGCCAGGGGATGAACACTGAAGCTTTCTTT.

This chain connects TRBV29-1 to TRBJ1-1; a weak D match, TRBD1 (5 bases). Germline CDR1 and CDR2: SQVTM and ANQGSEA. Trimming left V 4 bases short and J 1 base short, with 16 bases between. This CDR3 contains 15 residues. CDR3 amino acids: CSVGAGGTGNTEAFF. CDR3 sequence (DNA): TGCAGCGTTGGGGCTGGGGGGACGGGGAACACTGAAGCTTTCTTT.

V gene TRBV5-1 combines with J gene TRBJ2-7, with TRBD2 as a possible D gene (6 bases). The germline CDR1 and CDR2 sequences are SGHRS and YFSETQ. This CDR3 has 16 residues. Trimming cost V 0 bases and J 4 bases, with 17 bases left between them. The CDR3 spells CASSLGVSGTPYEQYF. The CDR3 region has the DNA TGCGCCAGCAGCTTGGGGGTTAGCGGAACACCTTACGAGCAGTACTTC.

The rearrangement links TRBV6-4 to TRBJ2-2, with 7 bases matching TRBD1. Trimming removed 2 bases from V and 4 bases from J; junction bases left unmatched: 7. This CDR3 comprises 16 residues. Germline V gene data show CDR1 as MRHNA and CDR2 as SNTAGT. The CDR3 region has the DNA TGTGCCAGCAGTGACGGGGGCAGGGGGATCACCGGGGAGCTGTTTTTT. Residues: CASSDGGRGITGELFF.

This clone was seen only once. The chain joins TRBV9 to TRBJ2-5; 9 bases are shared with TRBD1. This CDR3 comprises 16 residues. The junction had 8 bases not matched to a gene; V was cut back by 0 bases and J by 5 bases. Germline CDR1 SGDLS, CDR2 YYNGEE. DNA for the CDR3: TGTGCCAGCAGCGTAGTGGGACAGGGTAATCTGGAGACCCAGTACTTC. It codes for CASSVVGQGNLETQYF. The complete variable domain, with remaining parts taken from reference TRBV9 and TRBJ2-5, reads DSGVTQTPKHLITATGQRVTLRCSPRSGDLSVYWYQQSLDQGLQFLIQYYNGEERAKGNILERFSAQQFPDLHSELNLSSLELGDSALYFCASSVVGQGNLETQYFGPGTRLLVL.

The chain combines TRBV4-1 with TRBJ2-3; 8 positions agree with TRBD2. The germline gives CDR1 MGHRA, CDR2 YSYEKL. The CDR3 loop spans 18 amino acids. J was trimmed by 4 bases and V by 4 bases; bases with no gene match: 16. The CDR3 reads CASSLERVAGLISDTQYF. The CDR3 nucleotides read TGCGCCAGCAGCCTAGAGAGGGTAGCGGGACTAATATCAGATACGCAGTATTTT.

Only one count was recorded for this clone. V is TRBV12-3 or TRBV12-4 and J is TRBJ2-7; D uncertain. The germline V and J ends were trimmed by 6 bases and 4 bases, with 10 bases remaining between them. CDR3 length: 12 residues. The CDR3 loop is CASRGATYEQYF. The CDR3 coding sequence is TGTGCCAGCAGGGGCGCCACTTACGAGCAGTACTTC.

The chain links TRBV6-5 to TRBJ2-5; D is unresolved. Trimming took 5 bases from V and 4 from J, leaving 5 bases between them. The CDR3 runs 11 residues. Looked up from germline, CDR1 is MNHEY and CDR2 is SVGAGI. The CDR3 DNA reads TGTGCCAGCAGTACTGGAGAGACCCAGTACTTC. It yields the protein CASSTGETQYF.

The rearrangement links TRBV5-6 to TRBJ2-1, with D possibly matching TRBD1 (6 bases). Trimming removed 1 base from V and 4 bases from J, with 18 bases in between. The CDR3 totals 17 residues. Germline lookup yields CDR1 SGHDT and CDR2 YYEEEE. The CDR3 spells CASSLLQGQSFYNEQFF. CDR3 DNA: TGTGCCAGCAGCTTGCTCCAGGGGCAATCCTTTTACAATGAGCAGTTCTTC.

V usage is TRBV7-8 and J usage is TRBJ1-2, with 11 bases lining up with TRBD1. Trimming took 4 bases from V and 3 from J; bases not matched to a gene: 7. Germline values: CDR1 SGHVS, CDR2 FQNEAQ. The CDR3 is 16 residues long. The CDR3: CASSSGTGGWDYGYTF. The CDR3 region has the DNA TGTGCCAGCAGCTCCGGGACAGGGGGTTGGGACTATGGCTACACCTTC.

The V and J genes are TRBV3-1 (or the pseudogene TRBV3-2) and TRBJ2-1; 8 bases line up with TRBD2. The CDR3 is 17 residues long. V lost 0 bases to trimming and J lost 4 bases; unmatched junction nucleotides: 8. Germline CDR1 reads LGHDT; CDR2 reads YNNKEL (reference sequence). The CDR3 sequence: CASSQDLASGSYNEQFF. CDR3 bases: TGTGCCAGCAGCCAAGATTTGGCTAGCGGGTCGTACAATGAGCAGTTCTTC.

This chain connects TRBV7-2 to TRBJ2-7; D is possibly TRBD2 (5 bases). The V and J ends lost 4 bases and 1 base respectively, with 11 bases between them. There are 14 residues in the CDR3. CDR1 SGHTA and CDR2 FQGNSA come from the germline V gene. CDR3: CASSSWSGSYEQYF. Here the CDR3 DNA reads TGTGCCAGCAGCTCCTGGTCGGGGTCCTACGAGCAGTACTTC. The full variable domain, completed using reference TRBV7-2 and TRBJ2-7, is GAGVSQSPSNKVTEKGKDVELRCDPISGHTALYWYRQSLGQGLEFLIYFQGNSAPDKSGLPSDRFSAERTGGSVSTLTIQRTQQEDSAVYLCASSSWSGSYEQYFGPGTRLTVT.

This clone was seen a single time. CDR3 sequence (DNA): TGTGCCAGCAGCCCCAGAGACAGGGGGCGTCACAATTCACCCCTCCACTTT. Translation gives CASSPRDRGRHNSPLHF. The chain uses TRBV9 and TRBJ1-6, with 10 positions matching TRBD1. This CDR3 is 17 amino acids long. Trimming took 4 bases from V and 7 from J; bases not matched to a gene: 11. CDR1 SGDLS and CDR2 YYNGEE come from the germline V gene.

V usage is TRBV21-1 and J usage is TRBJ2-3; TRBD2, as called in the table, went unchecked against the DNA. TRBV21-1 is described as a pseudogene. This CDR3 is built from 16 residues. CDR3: CASSKARQYPPDTQYF. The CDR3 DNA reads TGTGCCAGCAGCAAGGCGAGGCAGTACCCCCCAGATACGCAGTATTTT.

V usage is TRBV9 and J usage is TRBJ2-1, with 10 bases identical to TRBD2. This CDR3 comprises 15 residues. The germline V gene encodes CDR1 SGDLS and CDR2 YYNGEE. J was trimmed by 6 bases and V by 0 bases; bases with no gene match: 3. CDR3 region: CASSVEAGGPNEQFF. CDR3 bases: TGTGCCAGCAGCGTAGAAGCGGGAGGGCCCAATGAGCAGTTCTTC.

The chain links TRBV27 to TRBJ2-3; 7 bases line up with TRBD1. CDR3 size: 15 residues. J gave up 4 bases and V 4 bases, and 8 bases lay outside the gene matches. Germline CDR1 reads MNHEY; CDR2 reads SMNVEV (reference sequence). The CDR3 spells CASSSRQGRADTQYF. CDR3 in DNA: TGTGCCAGCAGTTCCCGACAGGGACGGGCAGATACGCAGTATTTT.

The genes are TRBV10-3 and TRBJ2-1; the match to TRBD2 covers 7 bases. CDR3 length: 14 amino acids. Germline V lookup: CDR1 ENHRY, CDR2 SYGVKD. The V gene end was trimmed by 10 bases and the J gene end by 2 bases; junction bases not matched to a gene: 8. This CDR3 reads CATLAEPTYNEQFF. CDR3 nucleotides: TGTGCCACCCTAGCGGAGCCAACCTACAATGAGCAGTTCTTC.

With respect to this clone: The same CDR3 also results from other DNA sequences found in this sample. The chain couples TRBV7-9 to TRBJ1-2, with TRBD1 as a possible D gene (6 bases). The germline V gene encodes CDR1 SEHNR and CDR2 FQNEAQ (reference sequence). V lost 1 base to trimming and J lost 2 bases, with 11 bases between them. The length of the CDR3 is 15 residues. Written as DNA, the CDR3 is TGTGCCAGCAGCTTAGTGGCAGGGGTGAACTATGGCTACACCTTC. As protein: CASSLVAGVNYGYTF.

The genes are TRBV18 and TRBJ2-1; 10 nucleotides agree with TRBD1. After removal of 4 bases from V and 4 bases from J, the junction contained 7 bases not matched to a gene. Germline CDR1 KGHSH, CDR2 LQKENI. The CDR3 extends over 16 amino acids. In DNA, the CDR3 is TGTGCCAGCTCACGTCTGGGACAGGGGACTTACAATGAGCAGTTCTTC. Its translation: CASSRLGQGTYNEQFF.

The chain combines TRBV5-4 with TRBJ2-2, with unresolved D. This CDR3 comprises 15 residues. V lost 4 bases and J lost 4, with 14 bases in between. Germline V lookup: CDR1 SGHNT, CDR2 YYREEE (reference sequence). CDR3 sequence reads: CASSTAESFTGELFF. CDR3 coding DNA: TGTGCCAGCAGCACAGCAGAGTCCTTCACCGGGGAGCTGTTTTTT.